This TCR beta chain was identified during a study of beta chain features in type 1 diabetes. Study observations and caveats: There was no resolution here of whether HLA type influences TCRB rearrangement.

Looked up from germline, CDR1 is KGHSH and CDR2 is LQKENI. The CDR3 extends over 15 amino acids. Between the trimmed V and J ends, which lost 2 bases and 2 bases, there was a span of 9 bases. Expressed TCRB transcripts were sequenced after all isolated RNA was converted to cDNA. TCRdb's copy holds only in-frame clones and misses some; the assay was immunoSEQ multiplex PCR. The sample contains hundreds of thousands of clones, 7.5% to 9% of which appear only once. This clone was found many times. Its specificity is unknown. Via the markers CD45RO/CCR7/CD25/CD127/CD95/CD27, stem cell-like memory, regulatory, central memory and naive CD4+ cells were sorted.

The sample comprised central memory CD4+ T cells from blood. This TCR was sampled from a woman aged 18-29 years in good health. V gene TRBV18 combines with J gene TRBJ2-2; D call uncertain. The CDR3: CASSPFQDNTGELFF. For the CDR3, the DNA is TGTGCCAGCTCACCATTTCAGGATAACACCGGGGAGCTGTTTTTT. Full variable domain (missing parts from reference TRBV18 and TRBJ2-2): NAGVMQNPRHLVRRRGQEARLRCSPMKGHSHVYWYRQLPEEGLKFMVYLQKENIIDESGMPKERFSAEFPKEGPSILRIQQVVRGDSAAYFCASSPFQDNTGELFFGEGSRLTVL.